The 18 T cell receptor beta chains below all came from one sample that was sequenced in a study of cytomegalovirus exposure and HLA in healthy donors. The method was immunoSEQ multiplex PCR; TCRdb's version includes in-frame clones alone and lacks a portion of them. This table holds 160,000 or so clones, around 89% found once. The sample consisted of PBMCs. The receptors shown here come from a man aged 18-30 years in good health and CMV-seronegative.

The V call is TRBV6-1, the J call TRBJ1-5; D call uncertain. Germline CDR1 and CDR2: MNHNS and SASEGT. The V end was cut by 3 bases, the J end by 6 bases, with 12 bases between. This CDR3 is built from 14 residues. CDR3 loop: CASSEENSAQPQHF. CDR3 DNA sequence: TGTGCCAGCAGTGAGGAGAATAGCGCTCAGCCCCAGCATTTT.

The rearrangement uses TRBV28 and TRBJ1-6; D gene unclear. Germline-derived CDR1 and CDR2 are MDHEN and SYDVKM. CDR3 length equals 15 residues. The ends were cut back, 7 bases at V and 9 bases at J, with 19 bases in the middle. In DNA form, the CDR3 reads TGTGCCAGCAACCCTTGGGGAGGCTATGGTTCACCCCTCCACTTT. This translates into CASNPWGGYGSPLHF. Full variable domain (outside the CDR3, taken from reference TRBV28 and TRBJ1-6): DVKVTQSSRYLVKRTGEKVFLECVQDMDHENMFWYRQDPGLGLRLIYFSYDVKMKEKGDIPEGYSVSREKKERFSLILESASTNQTSMYLCASNPWGGYGSPLHFGNGTRLTVT.

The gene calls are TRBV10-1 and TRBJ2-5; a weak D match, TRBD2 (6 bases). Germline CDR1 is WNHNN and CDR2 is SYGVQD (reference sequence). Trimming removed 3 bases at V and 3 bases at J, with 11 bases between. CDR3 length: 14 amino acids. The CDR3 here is CASSDSGGKETQYF. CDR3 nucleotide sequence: TGCGCCAGCAGTGATTCCGGGGGTAAAGAGACCCAGTACTTC.

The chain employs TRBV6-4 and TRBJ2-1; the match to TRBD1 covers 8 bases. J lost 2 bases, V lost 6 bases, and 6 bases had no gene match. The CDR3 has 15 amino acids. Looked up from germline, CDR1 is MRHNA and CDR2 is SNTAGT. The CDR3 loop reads CASSDGQGTYNEQFF. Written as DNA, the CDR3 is TGTGCCAGCAGCGATGGACAGGGTACCTACAATGAGCAGTTCTTC.

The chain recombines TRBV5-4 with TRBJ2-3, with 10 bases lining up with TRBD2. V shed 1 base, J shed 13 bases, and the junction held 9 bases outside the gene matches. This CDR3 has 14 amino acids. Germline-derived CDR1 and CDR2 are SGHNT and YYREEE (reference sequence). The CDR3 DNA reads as TGTGCCAGCAGCTTGTGGTCTAGCGGGGGCTCGGAGTATTTT. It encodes CASSLWSSGGSEYF. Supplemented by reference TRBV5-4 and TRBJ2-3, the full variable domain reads ETGVTQSPTHLIKTRGQQVTLRCSSQSGHNTVSWYQQALGQGPQFIFQYYREEENGRGNFPPRFSGLQFPNYSSELNVNALELDDSALYLCASSLWSSGGSEYFGPGTRLTVL.

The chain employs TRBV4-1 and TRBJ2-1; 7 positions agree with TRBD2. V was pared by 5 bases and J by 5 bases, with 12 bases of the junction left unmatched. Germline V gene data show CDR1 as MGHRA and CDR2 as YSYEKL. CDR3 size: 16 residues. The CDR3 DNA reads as TGCGCCAGCAGCTACATGACGGGAGGCCGGGACAATGAGCAGTTCTTC. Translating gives CASSYMTGGRDNEQFF.

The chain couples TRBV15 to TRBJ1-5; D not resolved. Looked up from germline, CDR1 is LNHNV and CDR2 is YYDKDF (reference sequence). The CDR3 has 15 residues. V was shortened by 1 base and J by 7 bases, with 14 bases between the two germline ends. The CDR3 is CATSRGDGLYQPQHF. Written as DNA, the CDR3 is TGTGCCACCAGCAGAGGCGACGGGTTGTACCAGCCCCAGCATTTT.

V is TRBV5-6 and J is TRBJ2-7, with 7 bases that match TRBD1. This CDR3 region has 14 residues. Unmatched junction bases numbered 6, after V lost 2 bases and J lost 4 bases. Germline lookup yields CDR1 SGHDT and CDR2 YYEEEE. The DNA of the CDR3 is TGTGCCAGCAGCTTTATTAGGGGGCTTTACGAGCAGTACGTC. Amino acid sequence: CASSFIRGLYEQYV.

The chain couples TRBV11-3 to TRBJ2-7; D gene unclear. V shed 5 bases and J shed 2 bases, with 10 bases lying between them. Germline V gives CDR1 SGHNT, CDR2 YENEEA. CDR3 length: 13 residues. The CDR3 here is CASSHGPTYEQYF. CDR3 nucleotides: TGTGCCAGCAGCCACGGTCCTACCTACGAGCAGTACTTC.

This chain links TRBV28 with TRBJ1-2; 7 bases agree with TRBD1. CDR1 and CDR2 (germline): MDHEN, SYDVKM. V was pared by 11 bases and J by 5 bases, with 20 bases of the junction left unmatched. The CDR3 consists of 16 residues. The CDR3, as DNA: TGTGCCGTCTCCGGGACAGAATACTCCCGGTTGTATGGCTACACCTTC. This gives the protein CAVSGTEYSRLYGYTF.

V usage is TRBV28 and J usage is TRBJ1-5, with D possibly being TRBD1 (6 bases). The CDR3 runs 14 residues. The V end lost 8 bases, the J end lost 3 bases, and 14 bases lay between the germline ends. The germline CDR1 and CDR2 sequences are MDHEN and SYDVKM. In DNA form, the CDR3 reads TGTGCCAGCTCCACCAGGACAGCCAATCAGCCCCAGCATTTT. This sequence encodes CASSTRTANQPQHF.

The DNA of the CDR3 is TGCGCCAGCAGCTTTGGGCGCACTCTCCAGGGCCTTAATGAAAAACTGTTTTTT. Translation: CASSFGRTLQGLNEKLFF. The chain combines TRBV5-1 with TRBJ1-4, with TRBD1 as a possible D gene (5 bases). In germline, CDR1 is SGHRS, CDR2 YFSETQ. This CDR3 comprises 18 residues. V shed 2 bases and J shed 4 bases, with 21 bases lying between them.

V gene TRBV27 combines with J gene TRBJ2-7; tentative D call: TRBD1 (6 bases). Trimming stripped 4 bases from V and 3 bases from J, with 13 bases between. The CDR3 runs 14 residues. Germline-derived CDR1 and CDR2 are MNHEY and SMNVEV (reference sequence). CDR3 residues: CASSYQQGSYEQYV. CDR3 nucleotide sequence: TGTGCCAGCAGTTACCAACAGGGTAGCTACGAGCAGTACGTC.

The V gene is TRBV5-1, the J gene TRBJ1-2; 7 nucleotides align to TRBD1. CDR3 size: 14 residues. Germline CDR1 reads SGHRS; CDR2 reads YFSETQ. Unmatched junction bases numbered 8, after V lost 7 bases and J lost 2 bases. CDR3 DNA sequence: TGCGCCAGCTCACGAACGGGACAGAACTATGGCTACACCTTC. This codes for CASSRTGQNYGYTF.

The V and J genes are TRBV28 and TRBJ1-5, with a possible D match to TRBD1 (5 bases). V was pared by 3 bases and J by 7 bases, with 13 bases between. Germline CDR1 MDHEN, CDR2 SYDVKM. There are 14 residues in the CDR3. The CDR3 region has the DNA TGTGCCAGCAGTTTTGGGGGGATGGGACAGCCCCAGCATTTT. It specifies CASSFGGMGQPQHF.

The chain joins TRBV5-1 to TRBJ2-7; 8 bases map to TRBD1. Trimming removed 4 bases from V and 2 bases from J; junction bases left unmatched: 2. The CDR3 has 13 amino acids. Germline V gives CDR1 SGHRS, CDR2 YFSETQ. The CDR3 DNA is TGCGCCAGCAGCCGGACAGGGACCTACGAGCAGTACTTC. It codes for CASSRTGTYEQYF.

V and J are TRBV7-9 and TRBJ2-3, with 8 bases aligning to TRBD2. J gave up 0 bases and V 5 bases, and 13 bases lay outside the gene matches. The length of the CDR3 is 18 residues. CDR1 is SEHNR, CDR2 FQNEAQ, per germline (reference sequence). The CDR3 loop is CASSLTIGAGASTDTQYF. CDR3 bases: TGTGCCAGCAGCCTTACGATAGGAGCGGGAGCGAGCACAGATACGCAGTATTTT. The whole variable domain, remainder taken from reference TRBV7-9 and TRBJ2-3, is DTGVSQNPRHKITKRGQNVTFRCDPISEHNRLYWYRQTLGQGPEFLTYFQNEAQLEKSRLLSDRFSAERPKGSFSTLEIQRTEQGDSAMYLCASSLTIGAGASTDTQYFGPGTRLTVL.

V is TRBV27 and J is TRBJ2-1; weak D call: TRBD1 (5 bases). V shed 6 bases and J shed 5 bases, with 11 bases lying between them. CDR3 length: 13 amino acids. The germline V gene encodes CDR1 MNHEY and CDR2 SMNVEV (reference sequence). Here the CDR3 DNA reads TGTGCCAGCAGCGAAAGGGGAAACAATGAGCAGTTCTTC. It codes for CASSERGNNEQFF.